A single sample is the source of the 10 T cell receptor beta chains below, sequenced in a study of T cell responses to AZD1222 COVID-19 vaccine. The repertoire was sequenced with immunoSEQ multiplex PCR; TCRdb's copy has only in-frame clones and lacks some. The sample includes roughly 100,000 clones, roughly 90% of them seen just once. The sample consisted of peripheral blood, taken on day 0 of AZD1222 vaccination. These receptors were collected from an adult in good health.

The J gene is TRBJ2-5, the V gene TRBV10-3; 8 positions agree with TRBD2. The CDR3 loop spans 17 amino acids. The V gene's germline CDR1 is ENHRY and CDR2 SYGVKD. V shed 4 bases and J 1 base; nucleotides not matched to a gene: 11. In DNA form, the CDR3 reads TGTGCCATCAGTGCCGGAGTCGGTAGCGGGACCCAAGAGACCCAGTACTTC. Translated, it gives CAISAGVGSGTQETQYF.

The CDR3 DNA reads as TGTGCCAGCAGCTTACTGGGCGTTACTTCACCCCTCCACTTT. It encodes CASSLLGVTSPLHF. The chain carries TRBV7-9 and TRBJ1-6, with D hard to call. Trimming took off 2 bases at V and 9 bases at J, with 11 bases between the two ends. The V gene's germline CDR1 is SEHNR and CDR2 FQNEAQ (reference sequence). The CDR3 extends over 14 amino acids.

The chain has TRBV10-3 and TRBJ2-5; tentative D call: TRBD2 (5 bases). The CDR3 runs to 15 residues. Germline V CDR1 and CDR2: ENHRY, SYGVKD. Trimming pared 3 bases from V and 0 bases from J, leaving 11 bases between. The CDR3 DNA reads TGTGCCATCAGTGAAGGCAAGCGGCACCAAGAGACCCAGTACTTC. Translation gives CAISEGKRHQETQYF.

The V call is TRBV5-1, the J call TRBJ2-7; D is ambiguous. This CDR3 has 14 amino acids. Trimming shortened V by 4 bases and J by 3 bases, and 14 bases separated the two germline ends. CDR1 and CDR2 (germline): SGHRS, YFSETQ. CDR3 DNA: TGCGCCAGCAGCCCCGGCGAGGCTAGCTACGAGCAGTACTTC. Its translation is CASSPGEASYEQYF.

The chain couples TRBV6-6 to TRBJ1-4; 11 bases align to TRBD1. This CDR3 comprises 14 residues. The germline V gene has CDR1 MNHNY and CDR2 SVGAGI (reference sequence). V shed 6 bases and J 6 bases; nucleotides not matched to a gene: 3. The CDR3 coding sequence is TGTGCCAGCAGGGACAGGGGGCAGTATGAAAAACTGTTTTTT. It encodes CASRDRGQYEKLFF.

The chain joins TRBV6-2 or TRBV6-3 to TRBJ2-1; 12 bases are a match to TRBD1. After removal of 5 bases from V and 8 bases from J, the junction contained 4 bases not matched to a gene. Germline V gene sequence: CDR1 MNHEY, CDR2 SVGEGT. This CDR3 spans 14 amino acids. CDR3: CASSPGTGGHEQFF. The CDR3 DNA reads TGTGCCAGCAGTCCCGGGACAGGGGGCCATGAGCAGTTCTTC.

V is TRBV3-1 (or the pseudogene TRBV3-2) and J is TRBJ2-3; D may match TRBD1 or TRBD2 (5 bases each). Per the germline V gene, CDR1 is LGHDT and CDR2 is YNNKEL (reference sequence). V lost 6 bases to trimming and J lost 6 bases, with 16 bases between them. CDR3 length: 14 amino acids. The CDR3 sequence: CASSRDHLMDTQYF. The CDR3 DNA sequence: TGTGCCAGCAGTCGGGACCACCTCATGGATACGCAGTATTTT.

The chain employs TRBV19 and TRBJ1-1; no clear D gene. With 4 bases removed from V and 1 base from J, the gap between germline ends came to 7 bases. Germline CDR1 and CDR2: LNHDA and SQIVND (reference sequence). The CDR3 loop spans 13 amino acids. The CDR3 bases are TGTGCCAGTAGTAAGGACCAGAACACTGAAGCTTTCTTT. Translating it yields CASSKDQNTEAFF.

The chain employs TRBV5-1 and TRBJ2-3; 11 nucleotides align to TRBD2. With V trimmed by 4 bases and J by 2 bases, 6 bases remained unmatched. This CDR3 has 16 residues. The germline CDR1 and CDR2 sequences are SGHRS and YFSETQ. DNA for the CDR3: TGCGCCAGCAGCGCGGGGACTAGCGGAACCACAGATACGCAGTATTTT. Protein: CASSAGTSGTTDTQYF.

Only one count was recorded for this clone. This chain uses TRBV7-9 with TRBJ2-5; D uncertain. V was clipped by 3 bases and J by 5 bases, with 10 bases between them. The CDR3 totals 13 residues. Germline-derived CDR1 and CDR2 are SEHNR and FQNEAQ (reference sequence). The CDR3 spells CASSFPNSETQYF. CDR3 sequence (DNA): TGTGCCAGCAGCTTCCCAAATTCCGAGACCCAGTACTTC.